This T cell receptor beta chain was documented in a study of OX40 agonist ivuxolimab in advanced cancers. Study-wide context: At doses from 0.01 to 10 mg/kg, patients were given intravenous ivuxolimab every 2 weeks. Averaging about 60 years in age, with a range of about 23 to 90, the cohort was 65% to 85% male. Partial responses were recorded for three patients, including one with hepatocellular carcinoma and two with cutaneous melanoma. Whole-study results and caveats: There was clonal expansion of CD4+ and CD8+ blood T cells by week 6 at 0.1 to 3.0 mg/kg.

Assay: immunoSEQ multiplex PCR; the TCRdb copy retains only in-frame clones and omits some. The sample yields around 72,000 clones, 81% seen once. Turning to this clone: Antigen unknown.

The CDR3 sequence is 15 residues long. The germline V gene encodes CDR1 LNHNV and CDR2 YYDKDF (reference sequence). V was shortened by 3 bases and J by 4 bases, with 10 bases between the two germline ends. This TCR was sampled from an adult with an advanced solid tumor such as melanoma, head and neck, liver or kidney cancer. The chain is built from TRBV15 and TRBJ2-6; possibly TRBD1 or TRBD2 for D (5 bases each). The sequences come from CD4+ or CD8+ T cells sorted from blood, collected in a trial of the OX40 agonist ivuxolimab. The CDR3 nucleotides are TGTGCCACCAGCAGGAGGGGTACAGGGGCCAACGTCCTGACTTTC. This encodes CATSRRGTGANVLTF. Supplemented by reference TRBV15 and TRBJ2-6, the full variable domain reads DAMVIQNPRYQVTQFGKPVTLSCSQTLNHNVMYWYQQKSSQAPKLLFHYYDKDFNNEADTPDNFQSRRPNTSFCFLDIRSPGLGDTAMYLCATSRRGTGANVLTFGAGSRLTVL.